These 18 T cell receptor beta chains came from one sample sequenced in a study of shared clonotypes between healthy human individuals. Produced via immunoSEQ multiplex PCR; TCRdb's table is partial and in-frame only. Of a few million clones listed, 85% to 95% are singletons. Sample: naive CD4+ T cells sorted from blood. The subset here: CD45RA+ positively selected. Source of these receptors: a man aged 18 to 30 in good health.

V and J are TRBV7-9 and TRBJ2-1; TRBD1 aligns across 10 bases. The CDR3 spans 14 residues. Germline loops: CDR1 SEHNR, CDR2 FQNEAQ (reference sequence). With 7 bases clipped from V and 6 bases from J, the junction kept 6 bases outside the gene matches. This chain's CDR3 is CASTQGQGGNEQFF. Here the CDR3 DNA reads TGTGCCAGCACACAAGGACAGGGGGGCAATGAGCAGTTCTTC.

This chain joins TRBV23-1 and TRBJ2-7; a weak D match, TRBD2 (8 bases). TRBV23-1 is an open reading frame, and its role is uncertain. Trimming stripped 0 bases from V and 3 bases from J, with 30 bases between. The CDR3 is 21 residues long. The CDR3 loop is CASSQSPEGVLAGQPFYEQYF. CDR3 in DNA: TGCGCCAGCAGTCAATCTCCAGAGGGGGTTTTAGCGGGACAGCCTTTCTACGAGCAGTACTTC.

The chain employs TRBV7-2 and TRBJ2-2; TRBD2 matches 9 bases. Germline CDR1 and CDR2: SGHTA and FQGNSA. The CDR3 is 18 residues long. The ends lost 2 bases at V and 1 base at J; junction bases unmatched: 8. The CDR3 region is CASSLYLAGRGNTGELFF. CDR3 in DNA: TGTGCCAGCAGCTTATATCTAGCGGGGAGGGGGAACACCGGGGAGCTGTTTTTT.

This clone appeared once. V is TRBV6-1 and J is TRBJ1-2, with 7 bases identical to TRBD1. The CDR3 has 17 residues. The germline V gene has CDR1 MNHNS and CDR2 SASEGT. V dropped 0 bases and J dropped 4; count of bases not matched to a gene: 11. The CDR3 region has the DNA TGTGCCAGCAGTGAAGCGCGAAATCAGCAGGGGGTCTATGGCTACACCTTC. Amino acids: CASSEARNQQGVYGYTF.

The chain joins TRBV15 to TRBJ2-3; 7 bases are a match to TRBD1. After removal of 5 bases from V and 6 bases from J, the junction contained 8 bases not matched to a gene. CDR3 size: 14 residues. Germline V gene sequence: CDR1 LNHNV, CDR2 YYDKDF (reference sequence). Here the CDR3 DNA reads TGTGCCACCAGCGGAGCAGAGACAGGGGATACGCAGTATTTT. Its protein product is CATSGAETGDTQYF.

The V call is TRBV19, the J call TRBJ1-6, with D possibly matching TRBD1 (5 bases). Trimming removed 5 bases from V and 3 bases from J, with 11 bases in between. Germline assignment: CDR1 LNHDA and CDR2 SQIVND (reference sequence). There are 15 residues in the CDR3. The CDR3 sequence is CASSLGAFYNSPLHF. In nucleotides, the CDR3 is TGTGCCAGTAGTCTCGGGGCCTTCTATAATTCACCCCTCCACTTT. Full variable domain (remainder filled in from reference TRBV19 and TRBJ1-6): DGGITQSPKYLFRKEGQNVTLSCEQNLNHDAMYWYRQDPGQGLRLIYYSQIVNDFQKGDIAEGYSVSREKKESFPLTVTSAQKNPTAFYLCASSLGAFYNSPLHFGNGTRLTVT.

The V gene is TRBV30, the J gene TRBJ2-7, with D tentatively TRBD1 (6 bases). V was clipped by 2 bases and J by 4 bases, with 18 bases between them. The CDR3 totals 15 residues. Germline CDR1 is GTSNPN and CDR2 is SVGIG (reference sequence). The CDR3 coding sequence is TGTGCCTGGAGTAGAACAGGGAGAGGAATTTACGAGCAGTACTTC. It encodes CAWSRTGRGIYEQYF.

The chain employs TRBV19 and TRBJ1-5; a weak D match, TRBD1 (5 bases). Germline V gene data show CDR1 as LNHDA and CDR2 as SQIVND (reference sequence). The CDR3 consists of 12 residues. The ends were cut back, 7 bases at V and 11 bases at J, with 15 bases in the middle. The CDR3: CASKSFGGAQHF. CDR3 DNA: TGTGCCAGTAAGTCTTTTGGGGGGGCCCAGCATTTT.

Turning to this clone: In the same sample, other DNA sequences code for this CDR3. The V gene is TRBV5-1, the J gene TRBJ2-7; D is uncertain. Germline values: CDR1 SGHRS, CDR2 YFSETQ. With 0 bases removed from V and 2 bases from J, the gap between germline ends came to 3 bases. The CDR3 sequence is 12 residues long. CDR3 nucleotide sequence: TGCGCCAGCAGCTTGGCCCCCTACGAGCAGTACTTC. Amino acids: CASSLAPYEQYF.

This sequence joins TRBV6-5 and TRBJ1-1; 7 positions agree with TRBD1. The junction had 12 bases not matched to a gene; V was cut back by 2 bases and J by 6 bases. The CDR3 consists of 16 residues. The germline CDR1 and CDR2 sequences are MNHEY and SVGAGI. The CDR3 reads CASSYRPSQGGAEAFF. DNA of the CDR3: TGTGCCAGCAGTTACCGCCCTTCTCAGGGGGGCGCTGAAGCTTTCTTT.

This chain joins TRBV9 and TRBJ1-1; no clear D gene. From germline, CDR1 is SGDLS and CDR2 YYNGEE. The germline V and J ends were trimmed by 3 bases and 1 base, with 10 bases remaining between them. The CDR3 has 14 residues. Written as DNA, the CDR3 is TGTGCCAGCAGCGGAGACAACACGAACACTGAAGCTTTCTTT. It codes for CASSGDNTNTEAFF.

The CDR3 protein is CASSVADENTEAFF. The CDR3 DNA reads as TGTGCCAGCAGCGTTGCGGACGAGAACACTGAAGCTTTCTTT. This rearrangement joins TRBV9 to TRBJ1-1; D not resolved. CDR1 and CDR2 from the germline V gene are SGDLS and YYNGEE. This CDR3 contains 14 residues. V was clipped by 2 bases and J by 1 base, with 9 bases between them.

The J gene is TRBJ2-3, the V gene TRBV7-2; 9 positions agree with TRBD2. The CDR3 spans 18 residues. Germline CDR1 and CDR2: SGHTA and FQGNSA. The V segment lost 1 base and the J segment 2 bases; nucleotides outside the gene matches: 10. The CDR3: CASSLGGGRLAATDTQYF. The CDR3 DNA follows: TGTGCCAGCAGCTTAGGAGGGGGGCGACTAGCGGCCACAGATACGCAGTATTTT.

Details on this clone: Other DNA variants within this sample encode the same CDR3. The rearrangement joins TRBV6-1 to TRBJ2-7; a weak D match, TRBD1 (5 bases). This CDR3 has 13 residues. The germline V gene has CDR1 MNHNS and CDR2 SASEGT. The V end was cut by 3 bases, the J end by 4 bases, with 10 bases between. The CDR3 here is CASSESGPYEQYF. The DNA for the CDR3 is TGTGCCAGCAGTGAGTCAGGGCCGTACGAGCAGTACTTC.

The chain has TRBV25-1 and TRBJ2-1; 9 positions agree with TRBD2. In germline, CDR1 is MGHDK, CDR2 SYGVNS. Unmatched junction bases numbered 4, after V lost 7 bases and J lost 0 bases. This CDR3 spans 15 amino acids. CDR3 DNA: TGTGCCAGCAAGACTAGCGGAAGCTCCTACAATGAGCAGTTCTTC. Amino acids: CASKTSGSSYNEQFF.

This chain connects TRBV2 to TRBJ2-1; D call uncertain. In germline, CDR1 is SNHLY, CDR2 FYNNEI. This CDR3 contains 10 residues. V was shortened by 5 bases and J by 8 bases, with 4 bases between the two germline ends. CDR3 nucleotides: TGTGCCAGCAGTTTACATGAGCAGTTCTTC. Protein: CASSLHEQFF.

The chain uses TRBV30 and TRBJ2-2; TRBD1 is a possible D gene (5 bases). V was clipped by 2 bases and J by 6 bases, with 10 bases between them. The CDR3 is made up of 13 amino acids. Germline loops: CDR1 GTSNPN, CDR2 SVGIG (reference sequence). The CDR3 region has the DNA TGTGCCTGGAGTTTGCAGGGATCCGGGGAGCTGTTTTTT. It yields the protein CAWSLQGSGELFF.

V gene TRBV7-8 combines with J gene TRBJ2-6, with 8 nucleotides matching TRBD1. The CDR3 runs to 17 residues. Trimming took 5 bases from V and 0 from J; bases not matched to a gene: 6. The germline V gene encodes CDR1 SGHVS and CDR2 FQNEAQ. The CDR3 is CASSLGTGRSGANVLTF. The CDR3 DNA sequence: TGTGCCAGCAGCCTGGGGACAGGCCGCTCTGGGGCCAACGTCCTGACTTTC.